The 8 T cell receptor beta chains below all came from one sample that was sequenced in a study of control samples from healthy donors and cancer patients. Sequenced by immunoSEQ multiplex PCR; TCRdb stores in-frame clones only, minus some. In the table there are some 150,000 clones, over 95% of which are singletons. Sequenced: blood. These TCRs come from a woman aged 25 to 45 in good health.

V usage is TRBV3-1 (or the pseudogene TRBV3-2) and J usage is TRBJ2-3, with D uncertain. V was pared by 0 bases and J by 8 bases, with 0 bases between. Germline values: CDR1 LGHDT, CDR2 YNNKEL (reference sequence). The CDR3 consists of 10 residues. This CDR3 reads CASSQDTQYF. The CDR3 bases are TGTGCCAGCAGCCAAGATACGCAGTATTTT.

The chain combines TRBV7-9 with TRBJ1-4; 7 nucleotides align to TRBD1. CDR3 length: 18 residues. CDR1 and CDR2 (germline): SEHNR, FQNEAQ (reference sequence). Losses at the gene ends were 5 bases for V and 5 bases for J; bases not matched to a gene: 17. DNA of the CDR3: TGTGCCAGCAGCCTGTACTTGACAGGGAAAGGGGAGAATGAAAAACTGTTTTTT. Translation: CASSLYLTGKGENEKLFF.

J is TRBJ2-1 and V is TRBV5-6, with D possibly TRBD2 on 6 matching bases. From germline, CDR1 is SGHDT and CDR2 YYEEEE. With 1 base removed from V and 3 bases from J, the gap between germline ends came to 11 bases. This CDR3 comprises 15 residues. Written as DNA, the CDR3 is TGTGCCAGCAGCTTGAGGGTAGCGGTCTACAATGAGCAGTTCTTC. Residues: CASSLRVAVYNEQFF.

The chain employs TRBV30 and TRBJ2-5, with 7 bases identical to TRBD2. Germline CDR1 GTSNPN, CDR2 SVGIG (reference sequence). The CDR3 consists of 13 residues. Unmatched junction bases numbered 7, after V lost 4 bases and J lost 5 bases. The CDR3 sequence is CAWNLGGGETQYF. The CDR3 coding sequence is TGTGCCTGGAATTTGGGGGGAGGGGAGACCCAGTACTTC.

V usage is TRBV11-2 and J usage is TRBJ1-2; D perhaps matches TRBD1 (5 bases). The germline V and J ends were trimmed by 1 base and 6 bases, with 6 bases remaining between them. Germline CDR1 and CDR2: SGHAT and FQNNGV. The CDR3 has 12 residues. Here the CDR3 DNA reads TGTGCCAGCAGCTTAGGAGGGGATGGCTACACCTTC. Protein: CASSLGGDGYTF.

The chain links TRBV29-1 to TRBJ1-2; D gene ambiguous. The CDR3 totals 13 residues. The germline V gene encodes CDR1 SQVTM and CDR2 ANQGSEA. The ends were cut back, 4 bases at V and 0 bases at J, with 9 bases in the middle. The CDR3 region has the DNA TGCAGCGTTGTAGGATTAGCTAACTATGGCTACACCTTC. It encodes CSVVGLANYGYTF.

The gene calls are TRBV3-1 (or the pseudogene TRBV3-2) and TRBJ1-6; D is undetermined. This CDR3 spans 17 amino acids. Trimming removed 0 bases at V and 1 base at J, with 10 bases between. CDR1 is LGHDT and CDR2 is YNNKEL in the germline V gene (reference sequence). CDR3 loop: CASSQDAAGSYNSPLHF. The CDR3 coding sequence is TGTGCCAGCAGCCAAGATGCGGCGGGTTCCTATAATTCACCCCTCCACTTT.

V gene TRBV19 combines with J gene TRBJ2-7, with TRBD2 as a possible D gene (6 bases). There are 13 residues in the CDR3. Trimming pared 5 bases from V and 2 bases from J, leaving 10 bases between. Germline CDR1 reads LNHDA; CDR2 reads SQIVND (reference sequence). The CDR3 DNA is TGTGCCAGTAGTGCCGGGGAGGCCTACGAGCAGTACTTC. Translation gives CASSAGEAYEQYF.